This T cell receptor (beta chain) was sequenced in a study of OX40 agonist ivuxolimab in advanced cancers. The protocol was immunoSEQ multiplex PCR, while the TCRdb copy is restricted to in-frame clones and leaves out a portion. The repertoire holds roughly 40,000 clones, with 75% to 90% as singletons. Losses at the gene ends were 3 bases for V and 4 bases for J; bases not matched to a gene: 5. The length of the CDR3 is 15 residues. Germline V CDR1 and CDR2: LNHDA, SQIVND (reference sequence). This clone was found a few times. V gene TRBV19 combines with J gene TRBJ1-2, with 10 bases that match TRBD1. Sequenced here: CD4+ or CD8+ T cells sorted from blood, sampled in a trial of the OX40 agonist ivuxolimab. The receptor's source is an adult with an advanced solid tumor such as melanoma, head and neck, liver or kidney cancer. In DNA, the CDR3 is TGTGCCAGTAGTATCGTGGACAGGGGGGTCTATGGCTACACCTTC. Translated: CASSIVDRGVYGYTF.